This T cell receptor beta chain comes out of a study of cytomegalovirus exposure and HLA in healthy donors (dated by TCRdb to 2017 to 2019). Study-wide context: According to an earlier analysis of 587 of the donors, roughly 180 million T cells yielded approximately 120 million unique TCR beta sequences and about 300 Gb of sequence data. An early release covering about 600 HLA-typed donors comprised roughly 300 gigabases of sequencing data and around 80 million unique TCR sequences. Of the 350 to 400 genotyped donors, 81% fell in the genetic ancestry cluster associated with self-reported Caucasian donors. The study aimed to test whether cataloging public T cell receptors could reveal signatures of past pathogen exposure. The study used immunosequencing to profile the T cell repertoires of 666 subjects and linked those repertoires to cytomegalovirus serostatus. Along with the roughly 670-subject first cohort, a separate validation cohort of more than 90 different subjects was used. High-throughput TCR immunosequencing, statistical association of individual TCRs with disease status, and machine learning were combined to predict cytomegalovirus infection status. In a later analysis, previously published TCR beta repertoires from 666 donors were re-analyzed and high-resolution HLA genotyping was added so that TCR occurrence patterns could be studied. Rather than using new phenotypic data, the later analysis identified candidate immune exposures from TCR beta sequences and from how often those sequences occurred across donors. In an earlier analysis of more than 550 of the donors, high-throughput TCR beta sequencing was used to judge whether each TCR beta V gene segment behaved as functional or pseudogenic. Donor age, sex, ethnicity and CMV serostatus were compiled together with the repertoire data. Genome-wide SNP genotypes for about 65% of the roughly 700 donors were used in a later genetic analysis, which treated that subset as a discovery cohort. All discovery cohort repertoires had been generated using a single sequencing platform. Both class I and class II loci were covered by HLA typing, at four-digit resolution. Typing coverage varied by locus: roughly 620-640 donors for A, B, C, DRB1 and DQB1; under 550 for DQA1; 600 to 610 for DPA1; under 490 for DPB1. Roughly five DR-DQ haplotypes were handled as single units for association and clustering because linkage in the cohort was strong. Among under 450 genotyped donors of the cohort, an average of around 240,000 unique TCR beta nucleotide sequences were sequenced per donor, 15% to 20% of them non-productive.

The CDR3 has 15 amino acids, counting the end cysteine and phenylalanine. Of the read, only the CDR3 DNA is kept; its 45 bases are in frame from base 1. At the junction V is shortened by 0 bases and J by 6 bases; bases outside the gene matches: 3. The germline V gene specifies SGHTS as CDR1 and YDEGEE as CDR2. Library prep was done by the immunoSEQ multiplex PCR assay. For the multiplex PCR, a mixture combining 60 forward primers for TCR Vbeta segments and 13 reverse primers for TCR Jbeta segments was used. The CDR3 region of rearranged TCR beta genes was amplified from genomic DNA with a multiplex PCR assay. On the Illumina HiSeq System, the amplified TCR beta libraries were sequenced as 87-base-pair reads. The authors' analysis ran thus. A later analysis tallied about 77 million unique TCR beta chains across the 666 repertoires, and roughly 11 million of those chains were shared by two or more donors. Raw reads were error-corrected and collapsed into unique sequences with a nearest-neighbor algorithm that merged closely related sequences to remove PCR and sequencing errors. CDR3 sequences were aligned to IMGT reference sequences to assign V, D and J gene segments. For a sequence to be retained, a match of at least six nucleotides to both a V gene segment and a J gene segment was required. Rearrangements were called productive when the CDR3 lacked stop codons and stayed in frame with V and J; all others were non-productive. CDR3 was defined by IMGT convention, running from the second conserved V-encoded cysteine to the conserved J-encoded phenylalanine. In an earlier analysis of 550 to 650 of the donors, sequences lacking an unambiguous match to a single V gene segment were excluded. In an earlier analysis of more than 500 of the donors, a V segment was called functional when productive rearrangements were above 56.7%, and segregating when the standard deviation between donors exceeded 5%. A statistical classification framework was built to diagnose cytomegalovirus status from the catalog of TCR beta chain sequences. In a later analysis, TCR nucleotide sequences were compared against IMGT/GENE-DB human TR gene sequences so that V and J genes could be assigned. A later analysis assigned CDR3 sequences and most-parsimonious VDJ recombination scenarios with the TCRdist pipeline. In a later analysis, each TCR beta chain was defined by its CDR3 amino acid sequence together with its V-gene family, and reads lacking a unique V-gene family were excluded. In a later analysis, approximately 590 highly shared, low-generation-probability nucleotide sequences were removed to address suspected cross-contamination and a sequencing artifact. A later analysis calculated a clonal expansion index for each public chain from normalized within-repertoire ranks of inferred template counts. A later analysis computed generation probabilities with a VDJ recombination model fitted to out-of-frame rearrangements, and checked the results against IGoR. In a later analysis, hypergeometric tests were used to score TCR-TCR, TCR-HLA and TCR-CMV co-occurrence, with a repertoire-size bias correction applied to TCR pairs. A later analysis estimated false discovery rates by permuting HLA or CMV assignments 20 times. In a later analysis, co-occurring TCRs were grouped using DBSCAN, with TCRdist sequence similarity added in when clustering inside HLA-allele-positive subsets. Co-occurrence clustering excluded repertoires with fewer than 30,000 or more than 120,000 public chains, plus five with anomalous nucleotide sharing. TCRdb holds this immuneACCESS table with in-frame rearrangements only. Some clones are missing; in checked studies, unresolved V genes explain under half, and the rest has no known cause. V and J calls and clone size are those listed in that table; D and trimming were worked out from the DNA. Within this sample are approximately 160,000 clones, with 65% to 85% of them counted one time only. 3% to 3.5% of the sample is taken by the ten largest.

The paper's findings and limits, for the study overall: The authors suggested that the approach could potentially be extended to other disease states and immunological phenotypes. Cytomegalovirus status was reported to be diagnosed by the classifier with high specificity and sensitivity in both the original and validation cohorts. Linkage disequilibrium might explain the correlated functional status among segregating V segments, but an unknown experimental factor could not be excluded. The study gave a list of about 150 TCR beta chains associated with cytomegalovirus. A further reported finding was that TCR beta sequences accurately predicted the HLA-A and HLA-B alleles for most subjects in the first cohort. Most TCR sequences were observed very rarely across donors, whereas some public TCRs were present in many individuals. For the cohort, immune exposure information was limited to CMV serostatus. Because some donors lacked HLA typing at each locus, the association tests relied only on the typed subset. In a later analysis, the rate of TCR association differed among HLA loci, with DRB1 alleles having the most associated TCRs and HLA-C alleles having the fewest. The sequencing pipeline was judged likely to have produced a cluster of highly shared sequence variants as a technical artifact. Some IMGT-functional V segments, including TRBV6-2 and TRBV6-3, could not be distinguished by the 87-base-pair reads and were therefore excluded. A few of the identified cytomegalovirus-associated TCR beta chains were confirmed in vitro to be specific for cytomegalovirus antigens. The earlier analysis of some 560 of the donors excluded some 16 rarely observed V segments, including chromosome 9 orphons, because counts were too low. According to a later analysis, parvovirus B19, influenza, CMV and Epstein-Barr virus appeared linked to several top co-occurrence clusters. A later genetic analysis associated a missense DCLRE1C variant with V-gene and J-gene trimming of TCR beta chains, and an independent cohort replicated the association. Compared with equally common non-associated chains, HLA-associated TCR beta chains in a later analysis were more clonally expanded and had lower generation probabilities. An earlier analysis of 587 of the donors showed that most TCR beta V segments appeared in productive rearrangements either about 87% or about 30% of the time, which broadly matched IMGT annotations. Most CMV-associated TCR beta chains appeared to be HLA-restricted in a later analysis, and the HLA associations seemed to be driven largely by CMV exposure. Strong co-occurrence of HLA alleles, especially DR and DQ, made assigning TCR associations to individual alleles difficult. The presence/absence analyses assumed that sequencing depth was roughly uniform across donors, and that assumption may not be true. This cohort had only TCR beta chains sequenced, and the lack of alpha or paired-chain data limited which features could be detected. In a later genetic analysis, fewer N-insertions in productive TCRs were reported among donors in an Asian-associated ancestry cluster than the approximately 630-donor mean. A later analysis associated 17,000 or so TCR beta sequences with specific HLA alleles at a false discovery rate of 0.05.

As regards this clone: Its antigen specificity is not known. Base qualities are not provided; no much larger clone lies one nucleotide away.

In total, over 600 healthy bone marrow donors made up the cohort. At the time of sampling, all cohort members were nominally healthy, though unrecorded immune exposures were likely present. The donor was CMV seropositive and belonged to the group of 250 to 350 seropositive cohort members. Every donor gave a peripheral blood sample, and the peripheral blood mononuclear cells from that sample were used for TCR beta sequencing. The Qiagen DNeasy Blood Extraction Kit was used to extract genomic DNA from the blood cell samples. The sequence was obtained from a woman aged 45-65 years in good health and CMV-seropositive. The rearranged chain carries TRBV5-8 and TRBJ1-5, with 10 bases matching TRBD1. The specimen sequenced was PBMCs. The DNA reads TGTGCCAGCAGCTTGGGGGACAGGGGAAGTCAGCCCCAGCATTTT. Its translation reads: CASSLGDRGSQPQHF. Here the CDR3 is joined to the reference TRBV5-8 and TRBJ1-5 genes, and the full variable domain is: EAGVTQSPTHLIKTRGQQATLRCSPISGHTSVYWYQQALGLGLQFLLWYDEGEERNRGNFPPRFSGRQFPNYSSELNVNALELEDSALYLCASSLGDRGSQPQHFGDGTRLSIL.